The clone carrying this T cell receptor beta chain was seen a handful of times. This specimen comes from a study of blood T cell repertoires in COVID-19. The overall study: Samples came from the United States, Italy and Spain, spanning acute and convalescent COVID-19. PBMCs, B-cell-depleted T cells, or T cells provided the cDNA or gDNA that made up the material.

Germline V gene sequence: CDR1 SGHRS, CDR2 YFSETQ. This CDR3 is built from 17 residues. The J segment lost 4 bases and the V segment lost 7 bases, leaving 14 bases of the junction unmatched. Original processing notes: Reference gene primers were amplified, and this amplification served to estimate nucleated cell counts. This table comes from immunoSEQ multiplex PCR, and its TCRdb copy is limited to in-frame clones, with some not included. V and J calls and clone size are given by that table; D and trimming were obtained from the DNA. The sample consists of 75,000 to 90,000 clones, about 82% of them appearing once.

This receptor was obtained from a man older than 75 with active or convalescent COVID-19. The rearrangement joins TRBV5-1 to TRBJ1-4; 9 bases match TRBD1. The sequenced sample was peripheral blood. CDR3 DNA sequence: TGCGCCAGCTCTCGGAGAGTCATGACAGGGGGTAATGAAAAACTGTTTTTT. Translation: CASSRRVMTGGNEKLFF.